This TCR beta chain was recovered during a study of T cells in Graves' hyperthyroidism and ophthalmopathy. This clonotype was detected only a few times. Amplification of TCR beta CDR3 regions used RNA as the template. Carried out on the TCR CDR3, a first-round RT-PCR used the HTBI primer set. TCRdb re-derived calls from the multiplex PCR reads in MiXCR, one entry per CDR3 protein. The data contain around 600,000 distinct CDR3 sequences, approximately 15% of them singletons. The CDR3 sequence is 15 residues long. Trimming shortened V by 1 base and J by 0 bases, and 11 bases separated the two germline ends. The germline V gene has CDR1 DFQATT and CDR2 SNEGSKA (reference sequence).

This TCR came from a woman in her late teens or twenties with Graves' ophthalmopathy. This chain uses TRBV20-1 with TRBJ2-3; no clear D. Specimen: blood. DNA of the CDR3: TGCAGTGCTAGAGCCCGACACGCTAGCACAGATACGCAGTATTTT. Translation: CSARARHASTDTQYF.